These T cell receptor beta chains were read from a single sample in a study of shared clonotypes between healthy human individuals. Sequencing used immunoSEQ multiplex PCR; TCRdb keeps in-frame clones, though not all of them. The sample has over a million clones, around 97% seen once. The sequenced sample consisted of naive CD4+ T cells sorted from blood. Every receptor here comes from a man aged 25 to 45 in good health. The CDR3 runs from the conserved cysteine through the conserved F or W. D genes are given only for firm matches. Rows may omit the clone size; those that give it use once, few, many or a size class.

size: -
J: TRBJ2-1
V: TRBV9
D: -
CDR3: CASSVATYYNEQFF
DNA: TGTGCCAGCAGCGTAGCCACCTACTACAATGAGCAGTTCTTC

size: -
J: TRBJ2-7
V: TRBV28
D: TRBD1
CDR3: CASASGQDYEQYF
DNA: TGTGCCAGCGCTTCGGGACAGGACTACGAGCAGTACTTC

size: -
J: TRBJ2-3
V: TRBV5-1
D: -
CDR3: CASSTGTTDTQYF
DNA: TGCGCCAGCAGCACCGGGACAACAGATACGCAGTATTTT

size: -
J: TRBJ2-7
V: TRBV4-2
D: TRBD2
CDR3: CASSQGTSGRTTYEQYF
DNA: TGTGCCAGCAGCCAAGGGACTAGCGGGAGGACGACCTACGAGCAGTACTTC

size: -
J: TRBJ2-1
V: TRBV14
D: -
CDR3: CASSRSGPYNEQFF
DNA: TGTGCCAGCAGCCGGAGCGGCCCGTACAATGAGCAGTTCTTC

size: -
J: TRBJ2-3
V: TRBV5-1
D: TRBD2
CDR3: CASSRGLAGPVGGYTDTQYF
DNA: TGCGCCAGCAGCCGGGGACTAGCGGGACCTGTGGGAGGATACACAGATACGCAGTATTTT

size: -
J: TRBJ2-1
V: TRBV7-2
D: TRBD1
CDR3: CASRPTGANEQFF
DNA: TGTGCCAGCAGGCCGACAGGGGCGAATGAGCAGTTCTTC

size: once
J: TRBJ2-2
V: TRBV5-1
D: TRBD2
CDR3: CASSLRSAHSGNLNTGELFF
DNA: TGCGCCAGCAGCTTGCGCTCGGCTCATAGCGGGAACCTAAACACCGGGGAGCTGTTTTTT

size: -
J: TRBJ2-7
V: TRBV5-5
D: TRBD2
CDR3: CASSLALREGYEQYF
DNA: TGTGCCAGCAGCTTGGCCCTGCGGGAGGGGTACGAGCAGTACTTC

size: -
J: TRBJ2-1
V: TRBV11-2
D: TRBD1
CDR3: CASSQTGGGNEQFF
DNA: TGTGCCAGCAGCCAGACAGGGGGTGGCAATGAGCAGTTCTTC

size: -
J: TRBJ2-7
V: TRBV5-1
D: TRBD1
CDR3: CASSLGRGQVSGEQYF
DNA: TGCGCCAGCAGCTTGGGCAGGGGGCAAGTTAGTGGCGAGCAGTACTTC

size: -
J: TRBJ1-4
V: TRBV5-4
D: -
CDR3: CASSQGRANEKLFF
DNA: TGTGCCAGCAGCCAGGGGCGGGCTAATGAAAAACTGTTTTTT

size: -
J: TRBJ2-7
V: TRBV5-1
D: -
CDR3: CASSLERGYEQYF
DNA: TGCGCCAGCAGCTTGGAAAGGGGCTACGAGCAGTACTTC

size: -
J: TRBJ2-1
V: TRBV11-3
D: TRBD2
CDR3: CASSRKGTSPYNEQFF
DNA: TGTGCCAGCAGCCGTAAGGGGACTAGCCCGTACAATGAGCAGTTCTTC

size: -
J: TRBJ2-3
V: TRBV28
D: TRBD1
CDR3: CASSSAGTALTDTQYF
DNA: TGTGCCAGCAGCTCAGCTGGGACAGCACTCACAGATACGCAGTATTTT

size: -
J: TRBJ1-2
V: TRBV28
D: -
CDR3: CASSPNWGYTF
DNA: TGTGCCAGCAGTCCAAATTGGGGCTACACCTTC

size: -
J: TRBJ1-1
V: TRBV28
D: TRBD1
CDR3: CASTLTSRGLGYTEAFF
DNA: TGTGCCAGCACCCTTACCTCCAGGGGGCTGGGGTACACTGAAGCTTTCTTT

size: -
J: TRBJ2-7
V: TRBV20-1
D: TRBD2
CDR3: CSATGGVEQYF
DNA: TGCAGTGCTACCGGGGGGGTCGAGCAGTACTTC

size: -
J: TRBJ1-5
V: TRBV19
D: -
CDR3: CASAPDAPPQHF
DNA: TGTGCCAGCGCCCCGGACGCGCCGCCCCAGCATTTT

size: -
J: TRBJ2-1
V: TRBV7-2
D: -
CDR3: CASSLGPSSYNEQFF
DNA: TGTGCCAGCAGCCTCGGCCCGAGCTCCTACAATGAGCAGTTCTTC

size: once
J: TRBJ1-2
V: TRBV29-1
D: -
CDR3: CSVEDLDHRPYGYTF
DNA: TGCAGCGTTGAAGATCTTGATCATCGGCCCTATGGCTACACCTTC

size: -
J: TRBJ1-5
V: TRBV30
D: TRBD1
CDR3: CAWSTPAPDRDNQPQHF
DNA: TGTGCCTGGAGTACACCTGCCCCGGACAGGGACAATCAGCCCCAGCATTTT

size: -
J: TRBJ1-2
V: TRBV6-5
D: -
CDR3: CASSSGVGYTF
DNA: TGTGCCAGCAGTTCAGGTGTAGGCTACACCTTC

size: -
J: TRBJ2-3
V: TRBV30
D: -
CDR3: CAWSVSATQYF
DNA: TGTGCCTGGAGTGTATCCGCTACGCAGTATTTT

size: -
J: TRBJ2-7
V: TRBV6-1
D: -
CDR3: CASSEISQVGGQYF
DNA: TGTGCCAGCAGTGAAATTAGCCAGGTTGGGGGGCAGTACTTC

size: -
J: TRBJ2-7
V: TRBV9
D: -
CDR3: CASSVGSGQSYEQYF
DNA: TGTGCCAGCAGCGTAGGATCGGGACAATCCTACGAGCAGTACTTC

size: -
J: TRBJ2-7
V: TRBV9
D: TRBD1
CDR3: CASSAGTGDYEQYF
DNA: TGTGCCAGCAGCGCCGGGACAGGGGATTACGAGCAGTACTTC

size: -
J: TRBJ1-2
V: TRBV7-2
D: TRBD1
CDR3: CASSSGTGRSGYTF
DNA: TGTGCCAGCAGCTCAGGGACAGGGAGAAGTGGCTACACCTTC

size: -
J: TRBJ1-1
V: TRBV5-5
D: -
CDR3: CASSLLWRDEAFF
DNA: TGTGCCAGCAGCTTATTGTGGAGGGATGAAGCTTTCTTT

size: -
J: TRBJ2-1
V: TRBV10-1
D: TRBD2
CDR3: CASSESRTKTSGRFNEQFF
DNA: TGCGCCAGCAGTGAGTCGCGGACTAAGACTAGCGGGAGATTCAATGAGCAGTTCTTC

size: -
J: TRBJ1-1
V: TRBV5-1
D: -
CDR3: CASRAGRDKPNTEAFF
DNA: TGCGCCAGCAGGGCCGGGCGGGACAAACCGAACACTGAAGCTTTCTTT

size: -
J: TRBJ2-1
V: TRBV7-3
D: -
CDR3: CASGSSYNEQFF
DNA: TGTGCCAGCGGATCTAGCTACAATGAGCAGTTCTTC

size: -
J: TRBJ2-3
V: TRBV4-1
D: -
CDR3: CASSLSWRQGTDTQYF
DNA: TGCGCCAGCAGCCTCTCATGGAGGCAGGGCACAGATACGCAGTATTTT

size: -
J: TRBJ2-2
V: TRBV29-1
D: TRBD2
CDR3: CSVLGLAATNTGELFF
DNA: TGCAGCGTTCTAGGACTAGCGGCCACGAACACCGGGGAGCTGTTTTTT

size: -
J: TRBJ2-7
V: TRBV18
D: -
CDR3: CASSPISSVVGDEQYF
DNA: TGTGCCAGCTCACCAATATCATCGGTTGTAGGGGACGAGCAGTACTTC

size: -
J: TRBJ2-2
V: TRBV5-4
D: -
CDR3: CASSPGRPNTGELFF
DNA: TGTGCCAGCAGCCCGGGACGGCCGAACACCGGGGAGCTGTTTTTT

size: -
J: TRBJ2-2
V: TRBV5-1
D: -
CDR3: CASSFRGGTNTGELFF
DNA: TGCGCCAGCAGCTTTCGTGGAGGGACGAACACCGGGGAGCTGTTTTTT

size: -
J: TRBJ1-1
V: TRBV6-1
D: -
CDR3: CAIQITWGNTEAFF
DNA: TGTGCCATCCAGATTACCTGGGGGAACACTGAAGCTTTCTTT

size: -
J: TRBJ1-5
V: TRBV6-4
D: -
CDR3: CASSEGTNQPQHF
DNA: TGTGCCAGCAGTGAGGGGACCAATCAGCCCCAGCATTTT

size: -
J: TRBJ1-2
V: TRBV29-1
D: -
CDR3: CSVDRQSYYGYTF
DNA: TGCAGCGTTGATCGGCAGTCCTACTATGGCTACACCTTC

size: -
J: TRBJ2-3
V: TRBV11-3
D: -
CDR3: CASSPNGDASTDTQYF
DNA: TGTGCCAGCAGCCCAAACGGGGACGCTAGCACAGATACGCAGTATTTT

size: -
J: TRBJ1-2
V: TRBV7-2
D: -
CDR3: CASSIWARENYGYTF
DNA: TGTGCCAGCAGCATCTGGGCCCGGGAGAACTATGGCTACACCTTC

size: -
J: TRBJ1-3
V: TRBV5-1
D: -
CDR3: CASSLKDITGTAGNTIYF
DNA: TGCGCCAGCAGCTTGAAAGACATAACAGGGACCGCGGGAAACACCATATATTTT

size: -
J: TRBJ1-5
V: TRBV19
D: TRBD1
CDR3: CASGSPGQRNQPQHF
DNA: TGTGCCAGTGGGAGCCCGGGACAGCGCAATCAGCCCCAGCATTTT

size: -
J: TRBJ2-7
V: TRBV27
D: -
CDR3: CASSPLGRSYEQYF
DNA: TGTGCCAGCAGCCCCCTAGGTAGGTCCTACGAGCAGTACTTC

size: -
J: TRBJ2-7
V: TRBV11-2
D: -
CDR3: CASSHPGSYEQYF
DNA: TGTGCCAGCAGCCACCCGGGGTCCTACGAGCAGTACTTC

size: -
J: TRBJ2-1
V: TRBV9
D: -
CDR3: CASSVEIGRSLNEQFF
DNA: TGTGCCAGCAGCGTAGAAATCGGGAGATCTTTGAATGAGCAGTTCTTC

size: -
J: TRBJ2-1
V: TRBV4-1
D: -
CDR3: CASSQDWTGAQLDEQFF
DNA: TGCGCCAGCAGCCAAGATTGGACGGGAGCCCAATTAGATGAGCAGTTCTTC

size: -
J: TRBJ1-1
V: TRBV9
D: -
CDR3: CASSVGGRTAAQNTEAFF
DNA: TGTGCCAGCAGCGTAGGAGGGAGGACAGCTGCACAGAACACTGAAGCTTTCTTT

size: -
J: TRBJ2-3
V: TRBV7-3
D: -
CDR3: CASSLSWGGKLNTQYF
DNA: TGTGCCAGCAGCTTAAGCTGGGGCGGTAAATTAAATACGCAGTATTTT

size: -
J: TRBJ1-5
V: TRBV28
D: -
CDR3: CASSFVRAGSVQPQHF
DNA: TGTGCCAGCAGTTTTGTCAGGGCAGGGAGTGTACAGCCCCAGCATTTT

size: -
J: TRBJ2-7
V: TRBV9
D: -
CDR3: CASSVGGYEQYF
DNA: TGTGCCAGCAGCGTAGGGGGCTACGAGCAGTACTTC

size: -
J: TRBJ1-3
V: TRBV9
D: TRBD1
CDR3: CASSVGQGDTIYF
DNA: TGTGCCAGCAGCGTAGGACAGGGTGACACCATATATTTT

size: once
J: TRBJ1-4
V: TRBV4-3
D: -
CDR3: CASSQQGGTNEKLFF
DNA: TGCGCCAGCAGCCAACAGGGAGGGACCAATGAAAAACTGTTTTTT

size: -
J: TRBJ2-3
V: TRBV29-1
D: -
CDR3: CSVGLADTQYF
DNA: TGCAGCGTCGGTCTGGCAGATACGCAGTATTTT

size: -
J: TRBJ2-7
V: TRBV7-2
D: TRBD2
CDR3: CASSLVGGAYEQYF
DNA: TGTGCCAGCAGCTTAGTCGGGGGGGCCTACGAGCAGTACTTC

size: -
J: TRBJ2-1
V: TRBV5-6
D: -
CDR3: CASSLLSEQFF
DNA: TGTGCCAGCAGCTTGCTCAGTGAGCAGTTCTTC

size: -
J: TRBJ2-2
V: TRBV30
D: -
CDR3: CAWSVHGTTGELFF
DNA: TGTGCCTGGAGTGTACACGGGACCACCGGGGAGCTGTTTTTT

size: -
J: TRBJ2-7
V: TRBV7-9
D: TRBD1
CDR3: CASSGQGRGPFYEQYF
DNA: TGTGCCAGCAGCGGACAGGGACGGGGTCCTTTCTACGAGCAGTACTTC

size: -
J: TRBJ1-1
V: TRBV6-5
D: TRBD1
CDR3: CASSYSGQGRTEAFF
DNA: TGTGCCAGCAGTTATTCGGGACAGGGCCGGACTGAAGCTTTCTTT